One sample yielded the 29 T cell receptor beta chains listed below, sequenced in a study of T cells in Graves' hyperthyroidism and ophthalmopathy. Amplification yielded TCR beta CDR3 regions, with RNA transcripts as the source. Primed by the HTBI set, a first-round RT-PCR was run on the TCR CDR3. TCRdb re-called the multiplex PCR reads through MiXCR, storing one row per CDR3 protein. The sample has hundreds of thousands of distinct CDR3 sequences; about 15% are singletons. Sample: blood. The source is a woman in her 50s with Graves' ophthalmopathy.

This clonotype was seen many times. The chain has TRBV7-2 and TRBJ2-4; a weak D match, TRBD1 (5 bases). CDR1 is SGHTA, CDR2 FQGNSA, per germline. The CDR3 runs to 15 residues. V shed 1 base and J shed 6 bases, with 13 bases lying between them. CDR3 sequence (DNA): TGTGCCAGCAGCTTAGAGGGGAACCCGAGAAACATTCAGTACTTC. It translates to CASSLEGNPRNIQYF.

A word on this clonotype: With a much larger clone just one base away, this may be a read error. The chain couples TRBV12-3 or TRBV12-4 to TRBJ1-1; D remains ambiguous. The CDR3 is 14 residues long. V was cut by 5 bases and J by 2 bases, with 12 bases left in between. In nucleotides, the CDR3 is TGTGCCAGCAGTCGGGTCGCGGTTAACACTGAAGCTTTCTTT. As protein: CASSRVAVNTEAFF.

This clonotype was found many times. The gene calls are TRBV28 and TRBJ1-2; D may be TRBD1 (6 bases). V was clipped by 4 bases and J by 7 bases, with 28 bases between them. The CDR3 is made up of 18 amino acids. The germline V gene has CDR1 MDHEN and CDR2 SYDVKM. The CDR3 DNA reads TGTGCCAGCAGTTCCTTCCCATACCCCCCGGCAGGGGTTCTTGGCTACACCTTC. This codes for CASSSFPYPPAGVLGYTF.

The chain couples TRBV28 to TRBJ2-1; no reliable D call. Trimming cost V 5 bases and J 7 bases, with 15 bases left between them. The CDR3 has 14 residues. CDR1 and CDR2 from the germline V gene are MDHEN and SYDVKM. CDR3 residues: CASSPLSLVNEQFF. The CDR3 DNA follows: TGTGCCAGCAGTCCCCTGTCCCTGGTGAATGAGCAGTTCTTC.

This chain connects TRBV6-2 or TRBV6-3 to TRBJ2-2; TRBD2 matches 8 bases. The trim removed 2 bases at V and 1 base at J, leaving 3 bases unmatched. CDR3 size: 16 residues. CDR1 is MNHEY, CDR2 SVGEGT, per germline. DNA of the CDR3: TGTGCCAGCAGTTACCCGACTAGCGTGAACACCGGGGAGCTGTTTTTT. Protein product: CASSYPTSVNTGELFF.

This clonotype was seen a handful of times. CDR3: CASSLLEQHSPLHF. Here the CDR3 DNA reads TGTGCCAGCAGCTTACTGGAACAACATTCACCCCTCCACTTT. V usage is TRBV9 and J usage is TRBJ1-6; D call uncertain. This CDR3 spans 14 amino acids. V dropped 4 bases and J dropped 8 bases, with 13 bases sitting between them. CDR1 SGDLS and CDR2 YYNGEE come from the germline V gene. The full variable domain, rest sourced from reference TRBV9 and TRBJ1-6, is DSGVTQTPKHLITATGQRVTLRCSPRSGDLSVYWYQQSLDQGLQFLIQYYNGEERAKGNILERFSAQQFPDLHSELNLSSLELGDSALYFCASSLLEQHSPLHFGNGTRLTVT.

This clonotype was picked up a small number of times. V and J are TRBV28 and TRBJ2-7, with a possible D match to TRBD1 (5 bases). The germline V gene has CDR1 MDHEN and CDR2 SYDVKM. The CDR3 sequence is 12 residues long. Trimming removed 6 bases at V and 5 bases at J, with 11 bases between. The CDR3 DNA reads as TGTGCCAGCAGAGGGGTTGACGACGAGCAGTACTTC. This encodes CASRGVDDEQYF.

This clonotype was detected many times. This chain joins TRBV7-3 and TRBJ2-2; TRBD2 agrees at 10 bases. CDR3 length equals 15 residues. The trim removed 4 bases at V and 4 bases at J, leaving 3 bases unmatched. Germline assignment: CDR1 SGHTA and CDR2 FQGTGA. The CDR3 loop is CASSSWTSGTGELFF. The CDR3 DNA follows: TGTGCCAGCAGCTCTTGGACTAGCGGCACCGGGGAGCTGTTTTTT.

This clonotype appeared many times. The CDR3 reads CASSPIQGAADTQYF. The CDR3 DNA reads TGTGCCAGCTCACCAATCCAGGGGGCCGCAGATACGCAGTATTTT. This sequence joins TRBV18 and TRBJ2-3; 8 bases map to TRBD1. With 2 bases clipped from V and 4 bases from J, the junction kept 5 bases outside the gene matches. The CDR3 sequence is 15 residues long. CDR1 is KGHSH and CDR2 is LQKENI in the germline V gene.

This clonotype was seen many times. This chain joins TRBV18 and TRBJ2-1, with 7 bases identical to TRBD2. The CDR3 sequence is 16 residues long. Germline V gene sequence: CDR1 KGHSH, CDR2 LQKENI. The trim removed 0 bases at V and 8 bases at J, leaving 10 bases unmatched. CDR3 region: CASSPPSLADKYEQFF. The CDR3 nucleotides read TGTGCCAGCTCACCACCGTCTCTAGCGGACAAGTATGAGCAGTTCTTC.

This clonotype has more than one count but fewer than ten. CDR3 nucleotides: TGTGCCAGCAGCCATACTGGGATAGGGGCTAGCGGGAGCACAGATACGCAGTATTTT. Its translation is CASSHTGIGASGSTDTQYF. This chain uses TRBV4-2 with TRBJ2-3, with TRBD2 matching 8 bases. Germline V gene lookup returns CDR1 LGHNA and CDR2 YNFKEQ. The ends lost 3 bases at V and 0 bases at J; junction bases unmatched: 14. This CDR3 contains 19 residues.

This clonotype was seen once. This chain joins TRBV20-1 and TRBJ2-1, with D perhaps matching TRBD2 (6 bases). The germline gives CDR1 DFQATT, CDR2 SNEGSKA (reference sequence). The CDR3 length is 13 residues. V dropped 6 bases and J dropped 5 bases, with 14 bases sitting between them. CDR3 in DNA: TGCAGTGCAAACCGGGACTTCAACAATGAGCAGTTCTTC. Translating it yields CSANRDFNNEQFF.

The sample holds many counts of this clonotype. V and J are TRBV30 and TRBJ1-1; the D gene is possibly TRBD1 (6 bases). V was clipped by 5 bases and J by 8 bases, with 9 bases between them. Germline V CDR1 and CDR2: GTSNPN, SVGIG (reference sequence). The CDR3 is made up of 10 amino acids. Here the CDR3 DNA reads TGTGCCTGGGATCAGGGGGAAGCTTTCTTT. Translation: CAWDQGEAFF.

This clonotype was recorded many times. The chain employs TRBV20-1 and TRBJ1-2; tentative D call: TRBD1 (5 bases). This CDR3 spans 17 amino acids. Germline CDR1 DFQATT, CDR2 SNEGSKA (reference sequence). V was trimmed by 3 bases and J by 2 bases, leaving 22 bases between them. Here the CDR3 DNA reads TGCAGTGCTAGGATGGGCCTCTCAGGGCCCCGGAACTATGGCTACACCTTC. Translated: CSARMGLSGPRNYGYTF.

The V gene is TRBV19, the J gene TRBJ1-5; no clear D gene. CDR3 length equals 13 residues. Per the germline V gene, CDR1 is LNHDA and CDR2 is SQIVND (reference sequence). Trimming cost V 3 bases and J 4 bases, with 7 bases left between them. This CDR3 reads CASSIWENQPQHF. The DNA for the CDR3 is TGTGCCAGTAGTATTTGGGAAAATCAGCCCCAGCATTTT.

The genes are TRBV10-3 and TRBJ2-1; no reliable D call. Deletions cut 1 base from V and 5 bases from J, with 3 bases between. This CDR3 spans 12 amino acids. CDR1 is ENHRY, CDR2 SYGVKD, per germline. As DNA, the CDR3 is TGTGCCATCAGTGAGTTTGACAATGAGCAGTTCTTC. It codes for CAISEFDNEQFF.

This clonotype was recorded only once. One base away lies a much larger clone, so this may be a sequencing read error. The V and J genes are TRBV5-1 and TRBJ2-7; 9 nucleotides line up with TRBD1. Trimming took 4 bases from V and 5 from J; bases not matched to a gene: 10. CDR1 and CDR2 (germline): SGHRS, YFSETQ. The CDR3 is made up of 15 amino acids. The CDR3 bases are TGCGCCAGCAGCATGAAACAGGGGGCTAGCCACGAGCAGTACTTC. It codes for CASSMKQGASHEQYF.

Many counts were recorded for this clonotype. The rearrangement links TRBV12-3 or TRBV12-4 to TRBJ1-1; possible D gene TRBD1, 5 bases. This CDR3 comprises 12 residues. V lost 5 bases, J lost 8 bases, and 12 bases lay in between. Here the CDR3 reads CASSTGTKEAFF. CDR3 bases: TGTGCCAGCAGTACCGGGACCAAGGAAGCTTTCTTT.

V is TRBV27 and J is TRBJ2-7; D possibly corresponds to TRBD1 (6 bases). Per germline, CDR1 MNHEY and CDR2 SMNVEV (reference sequence). V shed 5 bases and J shed 4 bases, with 15 bases lying between them. The CDR3 is 14 residues long. CDR3 sequence reads: CASSAGTCTYEQYF. CDR3 nucleotide sequence: TGTGCCAGCAGTGCCGGGACATGCACTTACGAGCAGTACTTC.

This clonotype came up many times. The chain couples TRBV20-1 to TRBJ1-1, with D possibly being TRBD1 (6 bases). With 4 bases removed from V and 1 base from J, the gap between germline ends came to 25 bases. Germline V lookup: CDR1 DFQATT, CDR2 SNEGSKA (reference sequence). This CDR3 has 18 amino acids. In nucleotides, the CDR3 is TGCAGTGCTATGGGCTTGTATGGGACACGCGAAGGGAACACTGAAGCTTTCTTT. It is translated as CSAMGLYGTREGNTEAFF.

This clonotype has ten or more counts. The chain joins TRBV12-3 or TRBV12-4 to TRBJ2-1; tentatively, D is TRBD2 (6 bases). V lost 3 bases and J 7 bases, leaving 13 bases between the germline ends. The CDR3 sequence is 14 residues long. The CDR3 nucleotides read TGTGCCAGCAGTTTTACCGGGAGTGGAAATGAGCAGTTCTTC. Its translation is CASSFTGSGNEQFF.

This clonotype appeared many times. CDR3 in DNA: TGTGCCAGCAGCCAAGATTTGGCCCACGAGCAGTACTTC. Its protein product is CASSQDLAHEQYF. This chain uses TRBV3-1 with TRBJ2-7; D remains unclear. Looked up from germline, CDR1 is LGHDT and CDR2 is YNNKEL (reference sequence). The CDR3 spans 13 residues. V lost 0 bases, J lost 5 bases, and 8 bases lay in between.

In the case of this clonotype: It may be a read error: a sequence one base away is much more abundant. This chain uses TRBV3-1 with TRBJ2-4; D gene unclear. Germline-derived CDR1 and CDR2 are LGHDT and YNNKEL (reference sequence). The CDR3 loop spans 16 amino acids. For the CDR3, the DNA is TGTGCCATCAGCCAAGTCTTAGGACCAGGAAAAAACATTCAGTACTTC. Amino acid sequence: CAISQVLGPGKNIQYF.

The chain has TRBV20-1 and TRBJ2-7, with 7 bases identical to TRBD2. This CDR3 is 15 amino acids long. The trim removed 6 bases at V and 2 bases at J, leaving 13 bases unmatched. Germline values: CDR1 DFQATT, CDR2 SNEGSKA (reference sequence). This CDR3 reads CSAPDPKRDTYEQYF. The CDR3 DNA reads TGCAGTGCCCCAGACCCCAAGCGGGATACCTACGAGCAGTACTTC.

V is TRBV7-9 and J is TRBJ2-5; TRBD1 is a possible D gene (6 bases). The CDR3 is 14 residues long. Germline V gene sequence: CDR1 SEHNR, CDR2 FQNEAQ (reference sequence). V was shortened by 5 bases and J by 4 bases, with 14 bases between the two germline ends. The CDR3 nucleotides read TGTGCCAGCAGCCGGGACAAGACGACAGAGACCCAGTACTTC. Translation gives CASSRDKTTETQYF. The variable domain in full, with the rest retrieved from reference TRBV7-9 and TRBJ2-5, is DTGVSQNPRHKITKRGQNVTFRCDPISEHNRLYWYRQTLGQGPEFLTYFQNEAQLEKSRLLSDRFSAERPKGSFSTLEIQRTEQGDSAMYLCASSRDKTTETQYFGPGTRLLVL.

The chain joins TRBV18 to TRBJ2-2; TRBD2 aligns across 10 bases. The trim removed 3 bases at V and 7 bases at J, leaving 5 bases unmatched. CDR1 is KGHSH and CDR2 is LQKENI in the germline V gene. The CDR3 is made up of 15 amino acids. CDR3 bases: TGTGCCAGCTCACCTACTAGCGGGACGCACGGGGAGCTGTTTTTT. Its translation: CASSPTSGTHGELFF.

V usage is TRBV28 and J usage is TRBJ2-5, with 9 bases fitting TRBD2. Germline-derived CDR1 and CDR2 are MDHEN and SYDVKM. This CDR3 region has 18 residues. The V segment lost 6 bases and the J segment 5 bases; nucleotides outside the gene matches: 19. CDR3 loop: CASSQEFAGGPVGETQYF. The CDR3 DNA is TGTGCCAGCAGCCAAGAGTTCGCGGGAGGGCCCGTGGGGGAGACCCAGTACTTC.

With regard to this clonotype: A much larger clone sits a single nucleotide away, making a read error possible. The rearrangement uses TRBV28 and TRBJ2-7, with 10 bases lining up with TRBD2. V lost 6 bases, J lost 2 bases, and 7 bases stayed unmatched. The CDR3 has 15 amino acids. The germline V gene encodes CDR1 MDHEN and CDR2 SYDVKM. Here the CDR3 reads CASSRTSGRTYEQYF. For the CDR3, the DNA is TGTGCCAGCAGCAGGACTAGCGGAAGGACCTACGAGCAGTACTTC. Based on the CDR3 plus reference TRBV28 and TRBJ2-7, the full variable domain is DVKVTQSSRYLVKRTGEKVFLECVQDMDHENMFWYRQDPGLGLRLIYFSYDVKMKEKGDIPEGYSVSREKKERFSLILESASTNQTSMYLCASSRTSGRTYEQYFGPGTRLTVT.

In this sample, this clonotype turned up many times. An end of the junction does not agree with germline; a read error may underlie this. The chain combines TRBV7-8 with TRBJ1-5; no reliable D call. The CDR3 loop spans 14 amino acids. Looked up from germline, CDR1 is SGHVS and CDR2 is FQNEAQ. The DNA for the CDR3 is TGTGCCAGCAGTTTAGGTTCCGGGGATCAGCCCCAGCATTTT. It specifies CASSLGSGDQPQHF.